Sequencing of this T cell receptor beta chain was carried out in a study of T cells in localized non-small cell lung cancer. Study outcomes and limitations: There was higher T cell clonality in uninvolved adjacent lung than in tumor, and it was highest there. Adjacent lung was found to contain a median approximately 50 of the top 100 tumor clones. Patients showing higher blood T cell density tended to see longer overall survival.

With regard to this clone: What it binds is unknown.

The V gene's germline CDR1 is SGHTA and CDR2 FQGTGA. This CDR3 is 14 amino acids long. V lost 5 bases to trimming and J lost 2 bases, with 13 bases between them. Some clones are missing from TCRdb's copy, which holds only in-frame ones; the method was immunoSEQ multiplex PCR. The sample lists about 41,000 clones, around 83% seen once, with approximately 8.6% in the top ten. This receptor was identified in a man between 40 and 70 years old with stage II lung adenocarcinoma. The chain joins TRBV7-3 to TRBJ2-7, with D possibly being TRBD1 or TRBD2 (7 bases each). The sample in question was PBMCs, obtained before any cancer treatment. This CDR3 reads CASSRGDRPYEQYF. CDR3 nucleotides: TGTGCCAGCAGCCGGGGGGACAGACCCTACGAGCAGTACTTC.